This T cell receptor beta chain stems from a study of blood T cell repertoires in COVID-19. Germline V gene lookup returns CDR1 LGHDT and CDR2 YNNKEL (reference sequence). Germline trimming cut 3 bases from V and 6 bases from J; bases unmatched to any gene: 8. This CDR3 region has 16 residues. The table came from immunoSEQ multiplex PCR; TCRdb's copy has only in-frame clones and leaves some out. This table holds some 45,000 clones, 75% to 95% found once. This clonotype was obtained from a man in his 70s with active COVID-19. V and J are TRBV3-1 (or the pseudogene TRBV3-2) and TRBJ2-2, with 9 bases that match TRBD2. Sequencing was carried out using peripheral blood. This CDR3 is CASSHLGGGAAGELFF. CDR3 DNA sequence: TGTGCCAGCAGCCATTTGGGCGGGGGGGCCGCCGGGGAGCTGTTTTTT.